Each of the 21 T cell receptor beta chains below was sequenced from the same sample in a study of spatial heterogeneity in lung cancer. Each CDR3 protein gets one entry after TCRdb re-called the 5' RACE reads with MiXCR. The repertoire has roughly 40,000 distinct CDR3 sequences, about 6.8% of them found once; the top ten carry around 45%. Documented time point: sample taken at primary tumor resection. Specimen: PBMCs, collected at surgery. Every receptor here comes from a female donor with early-stage non-small cell lung cancer.

The chain is built from TRBV12-3 or TRBV12-4 and TRBJ1-5, with D hard to call. V gave up 6 bases and J gave up 4 bases, with 10 bases separating them. This CDR3 is 13 amino acids long. The CDR3 here is CASSPKTNQPQHF. DNA of the CDR3: TGTGCCAGCAGCCCTAAGACGAATCAGCCCCAGCATTTT.

This clonotype has a count of ten or more. The rearrangement joins TRBV7-9 to TRBJ2-3, with D possibly TRBD1 on 5 matching bases. The CDR3 loop spans 18 amino acids. Deletions cut 1 base from V and 5 bases from J, with 22 bases between. From germline, CDR1 is SEHNR and CDR2 FQNEAQ (reference sequence). In DNA form, the CDR3 reads TGTGCCAGCAGCTTAGAGGGGTATAGCAACGAGGTTGGAGATACGCAGTATTTT. This codes for CASSLEGYSNEVGDTQYF. The complete variable domain, with remaining parts taken from reference TRBV7-9 and TRBJ2-3, reads DTGVSQNPRHKITKRGQNVTFRCDPISEHNRLYWYRQTLGQGPEFLTYFQNEAQLEKSRLLSDRFSAERPKGSFSTLEIQRTEQGDSAMYLCASSLEGYSNEVGDTQYFGPGTRLTVL.

Only a few counts were recorded for this clonotype. The V and J genes are TRBV6-5 and TRBJ2-3; 8 bases are a match to TRBD2. Trimming cost V 2 bases and J 2 bases; bases outside gene matches: 12. Germline V gives CDR1 MNHEY, CDR2 SVGAGI. The CDR3 runs 18 residues. CDR3 region: CASSYLFLGRGVTDTQYF. CDR3 DNA: TGTGCCAGCAGTTACCTTTTTCTTGGGCGGGGGGTCACAGATACGCAGTATTTT.

The chain joins TRBV7-2 to TRBJ2-5; D not resolved. This CDR3 comprises 13 residues. Germline-derived CDR1 and CDR2 are SGHTA and FQGNSA. Trimming stripped 4 bases from V and 2 bases from J, with 8 bases between. The CDR3 spells CASSSRVQETQYF. The CDR3 coding sequence is TGTGCCAGCAGCTCAAGGGTACAAGAGACCCAGTACTTC.

The chain couples TRBV7-2 to TRBJ2-1; D is uncertain. The DNA end is a closer match to TRBJ2-7, so the J assignment may be wrong. The CDR3 loop spans 13 amino acids. Germline CDR1 SGHTA, CDR2 FQGNSA. CDR3 loop: CASSLNKLGEQYF. For the CDR3, the DNA is TGTGCCAGCAGCTTAAATAAGCTTGGTGAGCAGTACTTC.

This clonotype appeared many times. The V and J genes are TRBV20-1 and TRBJ1-2, with TRBD1 matching 10 bases. Losses at the gene ends were 3 bases for V and 3 bases for J; bases not matched to a gene: 7. Germline CDR1 DFQATT, CDR2 SNEGSKA (reference sequence). The CDR3 loop spans 15 amino acids. The chain's CDR3 is CSASRTGGYDYGYTF. DNA for the CDR3: TGCAGTGCTAGCAGGACAGGGGGTTACGACTATGGCTACACCTTC.

This clonotype has a handful of counts. The V and J genes are TRBV15 and TRBJ2-7, with 8 bases matching TRBD1. Germline V CDR1 and CDR2: LNHNV, YYDKDF (reference sequence). With V trimmed by 3 bases and J by 2 bases, 3 bases remained unmatched. There are 14 residues in the CDR3. The CDR3 region is CATSRKTGAYEQYF. DNA for the CDR3: TGTGCCACCAGCAGGAAGACAGGGGCCTACGAGCAGTACTTC.

The sample holds many counts of this clonotype. This sequence joins TRBV6-5 and TRBJ1-6, with TRBD1 matching over 9 bases. Germline CDR1 MNHEY, CDR2 SVGAGI. CDR3 size: 15 residues. With V trimmed by 5 bases and J by 9 bases, 8 bases remained unmatched. Written as DNA, the CDR3 is TGTGCCAGCAGTACTACCGGGACAGGGAGTTCACCCCTCCACTTT. Protein sequence: CASSTTGTGSSPLHF.

This clonotype rates as medium-sized. This chain connects TRBV28 to TRBJ2-7, with D uncertain. The V and J ends lost 7 bases and 6 bases respectively, with 13 bases between them. Germline CDR1 reads MDHEN; CDR2 reads SYDVKM. The CDR3 spans 12 residues. As DNA, the CDR3 is TGTGCCAGCACCCACGACCGTCCCGAGCAGTACTTC. This codes for CASTHDRPEQYF.

This clonotype was detected many times. This chain uses TRBV5-6 with TRBJ2-4; D gene unclear. Germline V gives CDR1 SGHDT, CDR2 YYEEEE. The CDR3 length is 18 residues. V lost 0 bases to trimming and J lost 1 base, with 17 bases between them. CDR3 coding DNA: TGTGCCAGCAGCTTGGCCCTCACGGCAGTATGGGCCAAAAACATTCAGTACTTC. The encoded protein is CASSLALTAVWAKNIQYF.

This clonotype was detected many times. This chain joins TRBV6-2 or TRBV6-3 and TRBJ2-7, with D perhaps being TRBD1 or TRBD2 (6 bases each). Germline assignment: CDR1 MNHEY and CDR2 SVGEGT. The CDR3 has 16 amino acids. The V and J ends lost 4 bases and 3 bases respectively, with 19 bases between them. The CDR3: CASSSQGGGGFYEQYF. The CDR3 nucleotides are TGTGCCAGCAGTTCACAGGGCGGAGGGGGATTCTACGAGCAGTACTTC.

This clonotype has at least ten counts. V is TRBV2 and J is TRBJ2-1, with TRBD2 identical over 16 bases. The CDR3 is made up of 17 amino acids. CDR1 and CDR2 from the germline V gene are SNHLY and FYNNEI. V lost 5 bases and J lost 1; bases outside the gene matches: 2. CDR3 sequence: CASSWGLAGGSYNEQFF. CDR3 sequence (DNA): TGTGCCAGCAGTTGGGGACTAGCGGGGGGGTCCTACAATGAGCAGTTCTTC.

This clonotype has a handful of counts. The chain employs TRBV3-1 and TRBJ1-1; the D is unclear. With 4 bases removed from V and 12 bases from J, the gap between germline ends came to 18 bases. CDR1 LGHDT and CDR2 YNNKEL come from the germline V gene (reference sequence). This CDR3 comprises 13 residues. This CDR3 is CASSRKNWRLTFF. CDR3 nucleotide sequence: TGTGCCAGCAGCCGGAAAAATTGGAGGCTGACTTTCTTT.

The table lists this clonotype with a few counts. The J gene is TRBJ2-5, the V gene TRBV10-1; TRBD2 is a possible D gene (5 bases). The CDR3 is 16 amino acids. Trimming took 1 base from V and 5 from J, leaving 17 bases between them. Looked up from germline, CDR1 is WNHNN and CDR2 is SYGVQD (reference sequence). The CDR3: CASSEFRVPRRETQYF. The CDR3 DNA reads as TGCGCCAGCAGTGAGTTCCGAGTCCCTAGGAGGGAGACCCAGTACTTC.

The chain recombines TRBV20-1 with TRBJ1-1, with a tentative D call TRBD1 (5 bases). The CDR3 is 14 residues long. Germline lookup yields CDR1 DFQATT and CDR2 SNEGSKA (reference sequence). Trimming pared 6 bases from V and 1 base from J, leaving 15 bases between. In DNA form, the CDR3 reads TGCAGTGCCACAGCGGGACTCCAGAACACTGAAGCTTTCTTT. It specifies CSATAGLQNTEAFF.

The rearrangement joins TRBV21-1 to TRBJ1-5. TRBV21-1 has pseudogene status. There are 13 residues in the CDR3. The CDR3 loop is CASSSNRNQPQHF. CDR3 coding DNA: TGTGCCAGCAGCAGTAATCGCAATCAGCCCCAGCATTTT.

This clonotype was picked up many times. V gene TRBV28 combines with J gene TRBJ2-1, with D unresolved. The germline CDR1 and CDR2 sequences are MDHEN and SYDVKM. Trimming removed 6 bases from V and 0 bases from J, with 9 bases in between. The CDR3 sequence is 14 residues long. The CDR3 region has the DNA TGTGCCAGCAGCCCGGCGTCCTCCTACAATGAGCAGTTCTTC. Amino acids: CASSPASSYNEQFF.

This clonotype has a handful of counts. This chain links TRBV5-1 with TRBJ1-6, with a possible D match to TRBD1 (5 bases). Deletions cut 2 bases from V and 10 bases from J, with 10 bases between. The CDR3 covers 13 residues. Per the germline V gene, CDR1 is SGHRS and CDR2 is YFSETQ. In DNA, the CDR3 is TGCGCCAGCAGCTTAGCAGGGAGGTCACCCCTCCACTTT. It is translated as CASSLAGRSPLHF.

The chain carries TRBV18 and TRBJ1-1; D unclear. Germline V gene lookup returns CDR1 KGHSH and CDR2 LQKENI. The CDR3 runs to 13 residues. The germline V and J ends were trimmed by 2 bases and 1 base, with 5 bases remaining between them. CDR3 in DNA: TGTGCCAGCTCACCAAGCAAGAACACTGAAGCTTTCTTT. Its translation: CASSPSKNTEAFF.

The genes are TRBV3-1 and TRBJ2-7, with D perhaps TRBD2 (5 bases). Germline V lookup: CDR1 LGHDT, CDR2 YNNKEL (reference sequence). Trimming took off 0 bases at V and 3 bases at J, with 9 bases between the two ends. This CDR3 is built from 14 residues. CDR3 protein: CASSQDERNYEQYF. The CDR3 coding sequence is TGTGCCAGCAGCCAAGACGAGCGGAACTACGAGCAGTACTTC.

This clonotype was detected many times. The chain is built from TRBV13 and TRBJ2-3; 9 nucleotides agree with TRBD1. The CDR3 has 16 amino acids. CDR1 is PRHDT, CDR2 FYEKMQ, per germline (reference sequence). Trimming cost V 4 bases and J 4 bases; bases outside gene matches: 9. This chain's CDR3 is CASSSPDRGSADTQYF. The CDR3 DNA reads TGTGCCAGCAGCTCGCCCGACAGGGGGAGCGCAGATACGCAGTATTTT.